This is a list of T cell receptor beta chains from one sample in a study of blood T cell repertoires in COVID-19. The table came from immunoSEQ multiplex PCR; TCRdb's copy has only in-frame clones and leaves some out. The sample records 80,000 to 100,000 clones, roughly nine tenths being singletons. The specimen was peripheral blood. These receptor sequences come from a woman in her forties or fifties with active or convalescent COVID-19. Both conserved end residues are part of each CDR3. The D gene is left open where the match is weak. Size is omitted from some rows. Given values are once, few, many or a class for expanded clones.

CDR3 DNA: TGTGCCAGCAGAGGGGCCAGGAGCACAGATACGCAGTATTTT
CDR3 protein: CASRGARSTDTQYF
D gene: NA
V gene: TRBV27
clone size: NA
J gene: TRBJ2-3

CDR3 DNA: TGCAGCGTAGCGGGTCAGGAGATCCAAGAGACCCAGTACTTC
CDR3 protein: CSVAGQEIQETQYF
D gene: NA
V gene: TRBV29-1
clone size: NA
J gene: TRBJ2-5

CDR3 DNA: TGTGCCAGCCGGGGGGGGACCGGGGGCAATCAGCCCCAGCATTTT
CDR3 protein: CASRGGTGGNQPQHF
D gene: NA
V gene: TRBV2
clone size: NA
J gene: TRBJ1-5

CDR3 DNA: TGTGCCAGCAGGAAGAGGCTGACAGGGTACGATGAAAAACTGTTTTTT
CDR3 protein: CASRKRLTGYDEKLFF
D gene: TRBD1
V gene: TRBV27
clone size: NA
J gene: TRBJ1-4

CDR3 DNA: TGTGCCAGCAGCTTAGGGCGGGGAGCTAGCTACGAGCAGTACTTC
CDR3 protein: CASSLGRGASYEQYF
D gene: NA
V gene: TRBV7-2
clone size: NA
J gene: TRBJ2-7

CDR3 DNA: TGTGCCAGCAGCCGGGACAGGGCAAGCAATCAGCCCCAGCATTTT
CDR3 protein: CASSRDRASNQPQHF
D gene: TRBD1
V gene: TRBV7-2
clone size: NA
J gene: TRBJ1-5

CDR3 DNA: TGTGCCAGCAGCTTAGCGGGGGGGCAATACGAGCAGTACTTC
CDR3 protein: CASSLAGGQYEQYF
D gene: NA
V gene: TRBV7-2
clone size: NA
J gene: TRBJ2-7

CDR3 DNA: TGTGCCAGCAGTCCCCGGGACTACTCACCCCTCCACTTT
CDR3 protein: CASSPRDYSPLHF
D gene: NA
V gene: TRBV27
clone size: NA
J gene: TRBJ1-6

CDR3 DNA: TGTGCCGGAACAGGGGGCCCCATGAACACTGAAGCTTTCTTT
CDR3 protein: CAGTGGPMNTEAFF
D gene: TRBD1
V gene: TRBV5-4
clone size: NA
J gene: TRBJ1-1

CDR3 DNA: TGCGCCAGCAGCCAGCACACCGGGACAGGGTATGACGGGGAGCTGTTTTTT
CDR3 protein: CASSQHTGTGYDGELFF
D gene: TRBD1
V gene: TRBV4-3
clone size: NA
J gene: TRBJ2-2

CDR3 DNA: TGCGCCAGCAGCCTGGGACTAGCCGAGACCCAGTACTTC
CDR3 protein: CASSLGLAETQYF
D gene: TRBD2
V gene: TRBV5-1
clone size: NA
J gene: TRBJ2-5

CDR3 DNA: TGTGCCAGCAGTTACGGACAGGGGGGAAACACCATATATTTT
CDR3 protein: CASSYGQGGNTIYF
D gene: TRBD1
V gene: TRBV2
clone size: NA
J gene: TRBJ1-3

CDR3 DNA: TGCAGTGCTAGTGATGACAGGGAAGGAGCTTTCTTT
CDR3 protein: CSASDDREGAFF
D gene: TRBD1
V gene: TRBV20-1
clone size: NA
J gene: TRBJ1-1

CDR3 DNA: TGTGCCAGCAGTGAGAGGGGGAAAGGGGCCGGGGAGCTGTTTTTT
CDR3 protein: CASSERGKGAGELFF
D gene: NA
V gene: TRBV6-1
clone size: NA
J gene: TRBJ2-2

CDR3 DNA: TGTGCCAGTAGCTCCGGGGACAGGGATTTTCAGCCCCAGCATTTT
CDR3 protein: CASSSGDRDFQPQHF
D gene: TRBD1
V gene: TRBV19
clone size: few
J gene: TRBJ1-5

CDR3 DNA: TGCGCCACCACTGGGCAGGGAGGGTGGTATAGCAATCAGCCCCAGCATTTT
CDR3 protein: CATTGQGGWYSNQPQHF
D gene: NA
V gene: TRBV10-1
clone size: NA
J gene: TRBJ1-5

CDR3 DNA: TGTGCCAGCAGCCAAGACAGCGGGAGGGCCATCTATGGCTACACCTTC
CDR3 protein: CASSQDSGRAIYGYTF
D gene: NA
V gene: TRBV4-2
clone size: NA
J gene: TRBJ1-2

CDR3 DNA: TGTGCCAGCAGTCATAGTGGACAGGGAATGAACACTGAAGCTTTCTTT
CDR3 protein: CASSHSGQGMNTEAFF
D gene: TRBD1
V gene: TRBV27
clone size: NA
J gene: TRBJ1-1

CDR3 DNA: TGTGCCAGCAGCCTACCTCACGAGCAGTACTTC
CDR3 protein: CASSLPHEQYF
D gene: NA
V gene: TRBV5-8
clone size: NA
J gene: TRBJ2-7

CDR3 DNA: TGCGCCAGCAGCCAAGACCCACAGGGGCCCTATGGCTACACCTTC
CDR3 protein: CASSQDPQGPYGYTF
D gene: TRBD1
V gene: TRBV4-3
clone size: NA
J gene: TRBJ1-2

CDR3 DNA: TGTGCCAGCAGTCCCGACAGGGGCGGAATCTATGGCTACACCTTC
CDR3 protein: CASSPDRGGIYGYTF
D gene: TRBD1
V gene: TRBV27
clone size: NA
J gene: TRBJ1-2

CDR3 DNA: TGTGCCACCAGTGATGCGACAGGGGCCCCCAGGGCCCAGTACTTC
CDR3 protein: CATSDATGAPRAQYF
D gene: TRBD1
V gene: TRBV24-1
clone size: NA
J gene: TRBJ2-5

CDR3 DNA: TGTGCCAGCAGAATAGGGGGGGCATCTTACGAGCAGTACTTC
CDR3 protein: CASRIGGASYEQYF
D gene: NA
V gene: TRBV6-5
clone size: NA
J gene: TRBJ2-7

CDR3 DNA: TGTGCCAGCAGCTTAACAGGGAACACCGGGGAGCTGTTTTTT
CDR3 protein: CASSLTGNTGELFF
D gene: NA
V gene: TRBV9
clone size: NA
J gene: TRBJ2-2

CDR3 DNA: TGTGCCAGCGAAGGGCCCGGGACAACCATGAACACTGAAGCTTTCTTT
CDR3 protein: CASEGPGTTMNTEAFF
D gene: NA
V gene: TRBV14
clone size: NA
J gene: TRBJ1-1

CDR3 DNA: TGTGCCTGGAGTGAGACATTCGGCTACACCTTC
CDR3 protein: CAWSETFGYTF
D gene: NA
V gene: TRBV30
clone size: few
J gene: TRBJ1-2

CDR3 DNA: TGTGCCAGCAGCGCCCAGGAAACTCAGCCCCAGCATTTT
CDR3 protein: CASSAQETQPQHF
D gene: NA
V gene: TRBV7-9
clone size: NA
J gene: TRBJ1-5

CDR3 DNA: TGTGCCAGCAGCGCACGCCAGGGGGCGATTGAAGCTTTCTTT
CDR3 protein: CASSARQGAIEAFF
D gene: TRBD1
V gene: TRBV7-2
clone size: NA
J gene: TRBJ1-1

CDR3 DNA: TGTGCCAGTACCATGGCGGGCCAGCCCCAGCATTTT
CDR3 protein: CASTMAGQPQHF
D gene: NA
V gene: TRBV19
clone size: once
J gene: TRBJ1-5

CDR3 DNA: TGTGCCAGCAGCTTAGCACTGGATACGCAGTATTTT
CDR3 protein: CASSLALDTQYF
D gene: NA
V gene: TRBV7-6
clone size: NA
J gene: TRBJ2-3

CDR3 DNA: TGTGCCAGCAGCCCGAGCGGGGTTCAAGAGACCCAGTACTTC
CDR3 protein: CASSPSGVQETQYF
D gene: TRBD2
V gene: TRBV7-3
clone size: NA
J gene: TRBJ2-5

CDR3 DNA: TGCGCCAGCAGCTGGGGGGTAGTCCGGGAGCTGTTTTTT
CDR3 protein: CASSWGVVRELFF
D gene: NA
V gene: TRBV5-1
clone size: once
J gene: TRBJ2-2

CDR3 DNA: TGCAGCGTTGTCTCCCTAGCGGGGGCCGAGCAGTACTTC
CDR3 protein: CSVVSLAGAEQYF
D gene: TRBD2
V gene: TRBV29-1
clone size: NA
J gene: TRBJ2-7

CDR3 DNA: TGTGCCTGGAGGATAGGGGGAACACGCGGCTACACCTTC
CDR3 protein: CAWRIGGTRGYTF
D gene: NA
V gene: TRBV30
clone size: NA
J gene: TRBJ1-2

CDR3 DNA: TGTGCCAGTAGTATGCGACAGGGGGCCTCCGAGCAGTACTTC
CDR3 protein: CASSMRQGASEQYF
D gene: TRBD1
V gene: TRBV19
clone size: NA
J gene: TRBJ2-7

CDR3 DNA: TGTGCCAGCCATAGATCAACTAATGAAAAACTGTTTTTT
CDR3 protein: CASHRSTNEKLFF
D gene: NA
V gene: TRBV25-1
clone size: NA
J gene: TRBJ1-4

CDR3 DNA: TGCGCCAGCAGCTTGGGGGGGGACGGCTACGAGCAGTACTTC
CDR3 protein: CASSLGGDGYEQYF
D gene: NA
V gene: TRBV5-1
clone size: NA
J gene: TRBJ2-7

CDR3 DNA: TGTGCCAGCAGCTCACTAGCGGAATACAATGAGCAGTTCTTC
CDR3 protein: CASSSLAEYNEQFF
D gene: TRBD2
V gene: TRBV5-6
clone size: NA
J gene: TRBJ2-1

CDR3 DNA: TGTGCCAGCAGCTCCGGACAGGGCACTGACTATGGCTACACCTTC
CDR3 protein: CASSSGQGTDYGYTF
D gene: TRBD1
V gene: TRBV5-6
clone size: few
J gene: TRBJ1-2

CDR3 DNA: TGTGCCAGCAGCCCCGATCCGGGAGACATGAACACTGAAGCTTTCTTT
CDR3 protein: CASSPDPGDMNTEAFF
D gene: NA
V gene: TRBV9
clone size: NA
J gene: TRBJ1-1

CDR3 DNA: TGTGCCACCAGGGGGACAGGGGGCGTTGAGACCCAGTACTTC
CDR3 protein: CATRGTGGVETQYF
D gene: TRBD1
V gene: TRBV24-1
clone size: few
J gene: TRBJ2-5

CDR3 DNA: TGTGCCAGCAGCACATGGGGGGACTATGGCTACACCTTC
CDR3 protein: CASSTWGDYGYTF
D gene: NA
V gene: TRBV27
clone size: NA
J gene: TRBJ1-2

CDR3 DNA: TGTGCCAGCAGCTTACGGAGGGGGCGGGCGAACACTGAAGCTTTCTTT
CDR3 protein: CASSLRRGRANTEAFF
D gene: TRBD1
V gene: TRBV7-2
clone size: NA
J gene: TRBJ1-1

CDR3 DNA: TGTGCCAGCAGCCAAGACTGGCAAAGTGGTTACAATGAGCAGTTCTTC
CDR3 protein: CASSQDWQSGYNEQFF
D gene: NA
V gene: TRBV4-2
clone size: once
J gene: TRBJ2-1

CDR3 DNA: TGCGCCAGCAGCTGGGCAGCCACCACTAATGAAAAACTGTTTTTT
CDR3 protein: CASSWAATTNEKLFF
D gene: NA
V gene: TRBV5-1
clone size: NA
J gene: TRBJ1-4

CDR3 DNA: TGTGCCAGCAGTTACTCAGGGACAGCCGATCGTGAAGCTTTCTTT
CDR3 protein: CASSYSGTADREAFF
D gene: TRBD1
V gene: TRBV6-5
clone size: NA
J gene: TRBJ1-1

CDR3 DNA: TGTGCCAGTAGTACATCGAGACAGGGTGAAAAACTGTTTTTT
CDR3 protein: CASSTSRQGEKLFF
D gene: TRBD1
V gene: TRBV19
clone size: once
J gene: TRBJ1-4

CDR3 DNA: TGTGCCAGCAGCCAAGGTAGAGTGGGCAGGGGGAGAGAGCAGTACTTC
CDR3 protein: CASSQGRVGRGREQYF
D gene: TRBD1
V gene: TRBV3-1/TRBV3-2
clone size: NA
J gene: TRBJ2-7

CDR3 DNA: TGCGCCAGCAGCCCCCCGGGCGGGTCCTACGAGCAGTACTTC
CDR3 protein: CASSPPGGSYEQYF
D gene: NA
V gene: TRBV5-1
clone size: NA
J gene: TRBJ2-7

CDR3 DNA: TGTGCCAGCAGTTACGGAGGACTCGGCAATCAGCCCCAGCATTTT
CDR3 protein: CASSYGGLGNQPQHF
D gene: NA
V gene: TRBV6-2/TRBV6-3
clone size: NA
J gene: TRBJ1-5

CDR3 DNA: TGTGCCAGCAGCCCCCGCGGTAGCGGGACCGAGCAGTACTTC
CDR3 protein: CASSPRGSGTEQYF
D gene: TRBD2
V gene: TRBV9
clone size: NA
J gene: TRBJ2-7

CDR3 DNA: TGCGCCAGCAGCCAAGATCAGAACGGGGACACAGATACGCAGTATTTT
CDR3 protein: CASSQDQNGDTDTQYF
D gene: NA
V gene: TRBV4-3
clone size: NA
J gene: TRBJ2-3

CDR3 DNA: TGTGCCAGCAGCGTCAGGCCCGCCCAAGAAAAACTGTTTTTT
CDR3 protein: CASSVRPAQEKLFF
D gene: NA
V gene: TRBV2
clone size: NA
J gene: TRBJ1-4

CDR3 DNA: TGTGCCAGCAGCTTGGGCTACTACGAGCAGTACTTC
CDR3 protein: CASSLGYYEQYF
D gene: NA
V gene: TRBV7-9
clone size: NA
J gene: TRBJ2-7

CDR3 DNA: TGCGCCAGCAGCTCCGAACCCAGTCCCGGGGAGCTGTTTTTT
CDR3 protein: CASSSEPSPGELFF
D gene: NA
V gene: TRBV5-1
clone size: NA
J gene: TRBJ2-2